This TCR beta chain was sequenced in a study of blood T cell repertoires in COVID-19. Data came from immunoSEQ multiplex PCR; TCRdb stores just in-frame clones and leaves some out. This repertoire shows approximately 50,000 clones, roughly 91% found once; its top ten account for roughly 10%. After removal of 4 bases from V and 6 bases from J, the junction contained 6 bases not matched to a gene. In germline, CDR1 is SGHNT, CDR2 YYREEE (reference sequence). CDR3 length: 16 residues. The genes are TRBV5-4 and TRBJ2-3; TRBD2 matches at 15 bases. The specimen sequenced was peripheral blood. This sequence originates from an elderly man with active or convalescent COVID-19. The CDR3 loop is CASSLGLAGGTDTQYF. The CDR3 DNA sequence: TGTGCCAGCAGCCTTGGACTAGCGGGAGGGACTGATACGCAGTATTTT.